Each of the 16 T cell receptor beta chains below was sequenced from the same sample in a study of blood T cell repertoires in COVID-19. Clones were sequenced by immunoSEQ multiplex PCR, and TCRdb holds only the in-frame ones, with some missing. The repertoire holds 170,000 or so clones, with 70% to 90% as singletons. Sequencing was done on a sample of peripheral blood. These receptors originate from a man aged 45-60 years with active or convalescent COVID-19.

This clone came up a few times. V and J are TRBV28 and TRBJ1-1; D is unclear. This CDR3 is 13 amino acids long. V was pared by 2 bases and J by 8 bases, with 12 bases between. CDR1 MDHEN and CDR2 SYDVKM come from the germline V gene. The CDR3 protein is CASSLSPTAEAFF. The DNA of the CDR3 is TGTGCCAGCAGTTTAAGCCCCACTGCCGAAGCTTTCTTT.

CDR3 in DNA: TGTGCCAGCAGTTTCCGGGACAGCTACTATGGCTACACCTTC. Translated, it gives CASSFRDSYYGYTF. The V gene is TRBV6-6, the J gene TRBJ1-2; TRBD1 matches 7 bases. The V gene's germline CDR1 is MNHNY and CDR2 SVGAGI (reference sequence). The CDR3 is made up of 14 amino acids. Trimming removed 4 bases from V and 3 bases from J; junction bases left unmatched: 5.

V and J are TRBV27 and TRBJ2-7, with D perhaps matching TRBD1 (7 bases). Germline lookup yields CDR1 MNHEY and CDR2 SMNVEV (reference sequence). The CDR3 consists of 14 residues. V was clipped by 8 bases and J by 6 bases, with 20 bases between them. As DNA, the CDR3 is TGTGCCAGCGGGAGGACAGGAGCCCACCTCGAGCAGTACTTC. Translation: CASGRTGAHLEQYF.

This sequence joins TRBV9 and TRBJ1-1; D is possibly TRBD1 (5 bases). Germline values: CDR1 SGDLS, CDR2 YYNGEE. The V and J ends lost 4 bases and 7 bases respectively, with 11 bases between them. The CDR3 consists of 12 residues. Written as DNA, the CDR3 is TGTGCCAGCAGCCCCCCGGGGGATGAAGCTTTCTTT. Translated: CASSPPGDEAFF. Using reference TRBV9 and TRBJ1-1 for the parts outside the CDR3, the full variable domain is DSGVTQTPKHLITATGQRVTLRCSPRSGDLSVYWYQQSLDQGLQFLIQYYNGEERAKGNILERFSAQQFPDLHSELNLSSLELGDSALYFCASSPPGDEAFFGQGTRLTVV.

The V and J genes are TRBV12-3 or TRBV12-4 and TRBJ2-5; TRBD2 aligns across 10 bases. Trimming at V came to 10 bases and at J to 2 bases, leaving 4 bases not matched to a gene. The CDR3 loop spans 13 amino acids. The CDR3 protein is CAIRTSGQETQYF. CDR3 DNA sequence: TGTGCCATCAGGACTAGCGGACAAGAGACCCAGTACTTC.

V usage is TRBV7-2 and J usage is TRBJ2-7; TRBD1 matches 12 bases. V lost 3 bases to trimming and J lost 7 bases; unmatched junction nucleotides: 7. This CDR3 region has 15 residues. CDR1 is SGHTA and CDR2 is FQGNSA in the germline V gene. This chain's CDR3 is CASSFGGQGAREQYF. CDR3 coding DNA: TGTGCCAGCAGCTTTGGGGGACAGGGGGCCAGGGAGCAGTACTTC.

The V gene is TRBV9, the J gene TRBJ1-1; tentative D call: TRBD1 (6 bases). From germline, CDR1 is SGDLS and CDR2 YYNGEE. Trimming removed 0 bases at V and 3 bases at J, with 6 bases between. This CDR3 has 13 residues. This CDR3 is CASSVGQDTEAFF. The CDR3 nucleotides are TGTGCCAGCAGCGTAGGACAGGACACTGAAGCTTTCTTT.

J is TRBJ2-2 and V is TRBV3-1 (or the pseudogene TRBV3-2), with 8 nucleotides matching TRBD1. The V and J ends lost 3 bases and 6 bases, in that order; junction bases with no gene match: 3. Germline V CDR1 and CDR2: LGHDT, YNNKEL (reference sequence). This CDR3 has 14 residues. CDR3 nucleotide sequence: TGTGCCAGCAGCCATTGGGACAGGTCCGGGGAGCTGTTTTTT. This gives the protein CASSHWDRSGELFF.

This clone was counted between two and nine times. V is TRBV7-2 and J is TRBJ1-2; the D gene is possibly TRBD1 (6 bases). This CDR3 contains 13 residues. Germline loops: CDR1 SGHTA, CDR2 FQGNSA. V lost 5 bases to trimming and J lost 3 bases, with 10 bases between them. The CDR3 spells CASSPDSYYGYTF. CDR3 in DNA: TGTGCCAGCAGCCCGGACAGCTACTATGGCTACACCTTC.

This clone was observed a single time. The chain uses TRBV4-2 and TRBJ2-3; D may be TRBD2 (6 bases). The V end was cut by 0 bases, the J end by 3 bases, with 13 bases between. The CDR3 has 16 residues. Germline CDR1 reads LGHNA; CDR2 reads YNFKEQ. For the CDR3, the DNA is TGTGCCAGCAGCCAAGATCGGGGTAGCGGAACAGATACGCAGTATTTT. Translating it yields CASSQDRGSGTDTQYF.

The chain recombines TRBV24-1 with TRBJ1-1, with 8 bases lining up with TRBD1. CDR3 length: 12 residues. V dropped 7 bases and J dropped 6; count of bases not matched to a gene: 3. Looked up from germline, CDR1 is KGHDR and CDR2 is SFDVKD. The CDR3, as DNA: TGTGCCACCAGAGACAGGGGCCCTGAAGCTTTCTTT. Protein sequence: CATRDRGPEAFF.

The chain combines TRBV24-1 with TRBJ2-3; a weak D match, TRBD1 (7 bases). This CDR3 has 15 residues. Trimming took 8 bases from V and 2 from J, leaving 16 bases between them. Germline V gene sequence: CDR1 KGHDR, CDR2 SFDVKD. The CDR3: CATTYGGGITDTQYF. Written as DNA, the CDR3 is TGTGCCACCACCTACGGAGGGGGCATCACAGATACGCAGTATTTT.

The chain employs TRBV11-3 and TRBJ2-3; 9 positions agree with TRBD2. The germline gives CDR1 SGHNT, CDR2 YENEEA. The V gene end was trimmed by 0 bases and the J gene end by 2 bases; junction bases not matched to a gene: 9. This CDR3 spans 18 amino acids. The CDR3, as DNA: TGTGCCAGCAGCTTAGAGGGGCGAGCGGGGGGCTCCACAGATACGCAGTATTTT. Amino acids: CASSLEGRAGGSTDTQYF.

The rearrangement links TRBV11-3 to TRBJ1-1; maybe TRBD1 (5 bases). The CDR3 spans 15 residues. V was clipped by 2 bases and J by 1 base, with 11 bases between them. CDR1 and CDR2 from the germline V gene are SGHNT and YENEEA. For the CDR3, the DNA is TGTGCCAGCAGCTTATCCGGACAAGGGAACACTGAAGCTTTCTTT. Encoded protein: CASSLSGQGNTEAFF.

V and J are TRBV7-3 and TRBJ2-2; a possible D gene is TRBD1 (6 bases). V gave up 4 bases and J gave up 6 bases, with 12 bases separating them. Germline CDR1 and CDR2: SGHTA and FQGTGA. The CDR3 sequence is 14 residues long. CDR3 sequence reads: CASSSKGQSGELFF. The CDR3 DNA follows: TGTGCCAGCAGCTCTAAAGGACAGTCCGGGGAGCTGTTTTTT.

The V gene is TRBV13, the J gene TRBJ2-3, with 14 bases lining up with TRBD2. Trimming cost V 4 bases and J 7 bases; bases outside gene matches: 7. The CDR3 contains 16 residues. Germline CDR1 and CDR2: PRHDT and FYEKMQ (reference sequence). The CDR3 nucleotides read TGTGCCAGCAGCTGGATGGGGACTAGCGGGGGATATACGCAGTATTTT. It codes for CASSWMGTSGGYTQYF.